Presented here are 27 T cell receptor beta chains from one specimen sequenced in a study of immune evolution from preneoplasia to lung adenocarcinoma. Produced via immunoSEQ multiplex PCR; TCRdb's table is partial and in-frame only. The profile shows thousands of clones, approximately 80% of them singletons. Sequenced input: FFPE lung adenocarcinoma in situ tissue. Receptors were obtained from a donor of 70 years or more with lung adenocarcinoma.

The J gene is TRBJ2-7, the V gene TRBV6-5; D might be TRBD2 (6 bases). The germline V gene encodes CDR1 MNHEY and CDR2 SVGAGI. Trimming stripped 5 bases from V and 0 bases from J, with 8 bases between. CDR3 length: 13 amino acids. For the CDR3, the DNA is TGTGCCAGCAGTGGGACTCACTCCTACGAGCAGTACTTC. Protein product: CASSGTHSYEQYF.

The gene calls are TRBV2 and TRBJ1-3, with TRBD1 matching over 7 bases. The ends lost 6 bases at V and 3 bases at J; junction bases unmatched: 2. This CDR3 is built from 13 residues. Germline V gene data show CDR1 as SNHLY and CDR2 as FYNNEI. The DNA of the CDR3 is TGTGCCAGCAGCCGGGACAGTGGAAACACCATATATTTT. It translates to CASSRDSGNTIYF.

The rearrangement joins TRBV2 to TRBJ2-2; TRBD2 agrees at 13 bases. This CDR3 comprises 17 residues. Germline assignment: CDR1 SNHLY and CDR2 FYNNEI. Trimming cost V 9 bases and J 6 bases; bases outside gene matches: 13. The CDR3 nucleotides read TGTGCCAGAGAAAGGACTAGCGGGAGAGGTGCCTCCGGGGAGCTGTTTTTT. The encoded protein is CARERTSGRGASGELFF.

This sequence joins TRBV5-1 and TRBJ2-7; possibly TRBD1 for D (6 bases). The CDR3 consists of 14 residues. The V end lost 3 bases, the J end lost 0 bases, and 10 bases lay between the germline ends. Per the germline V gene, CDR1 is SGHRS and CDR2 is YFSETQ. Here the CDR3 DNA reads TGCGCCAGCAGCTGGACAGAAGGCTCCTACGAGCAGTACTTC. Translating it yields CASSWTEGSYEQYF.

This clone was observed once. The chain employs TRBV5-4 and TRBJ2-7; 8 nucleotides agree with TRBD1. Trimming cost V 0 bases and J 2 bases; bases outside gene matches: 1. The CDR3 length is 14 residues. Germline V gives CDR1 SGHNT, CDR2 YYREEE (reference sequence). CDR3 amino acids: CASSLEQGAYEQYF. DNA for the CDR3: TGTGCCAGCAGCTTGGAACAGGGGGCCTACGAGCAGTACTTC.

This clone has a handful of counts. The J gene is TRBJ2-1, the V gene TRBV7-9, with 8 bases fitting TRBD2. Germline V gene sequence: CDR1 SEHNR, CDR2 FQNEAQ (reference sequence). Losses at the gene ends were 1 base for V and 5 bases for J; bases not matched to a gene: 4. This CDR3 spans 15 amino acids. CDR3 sequence reads: CASSLVGRAHNEQFF. The DNA for the CDR3 is TGTGCCAGCAGCTTAGTCGGGAGGGCCCACAATGAGCAGTTCTTC.

The chain is built from TRBV5-1 and TRBJ1-1; tentative D call: TRBD1 (5 bases). With 0 bases removed from V and 10 bases from J, the gap between germline ends came to 13 bases. The CDR3 sequence is 13 residues long. Germline lookup yields CDR1 SGHRS and CDR2 YFSETQ. The CDR3 sequence is CASSLGALQGAFF. Here the CDR3 DNA reads TGCGCCAGCAGCTTGGGAGCCTTGCAGGGAGCTTTCTTT.

In nucleotides, the CDR3 is TGTGCCAGCCTCCCCCCGAGGATCTATGGCTACACCTTC. Translating it yields CASLPPRIYGYTF. This chain connects TRBV6-1 to TRBJ1-2; no firm D call. The V and J ends lost 8 bases and 4 bases respectively, with 14 bases between them. The germline CDR1 and CDR2 sequences are MNHNS and SASEGT. The CDR3 covers 13 residues.

This chain uses TRBV4-1 with TRBJ1-1, with D perhaps matching TRBD1 (6 bases). Germline-derived CDR1 and CDR2 are MGHRA and YSYEKL. With 3 bases removed from V and 4 bases from J, the gap between germline ends came to 9 bases. The CDR3 extends over 13 amino acids. The CDR3 DNA follows: TGCGCCAGCAGCCAGGGGGGCGTCACTGAAGCTTTCTTT. It is translated as CASSQGGVTEAFF.

V gene TRBV4-2 combines with J gene TRBJ2-1, with D unresolved. This CDR3 comprises 13 residues. With 1 base removed from V and 5 bases from J, the gap between germline ends came to 6 bases. In germline, CDR1 is LGHNA, CDR2 YNFKEQ. The CDR3 nucleotides read TGTGCCAGCAGCCAAGTTCGGGACAATGAGCAGTTCTTC. Its translation: CASSQVRDNEQFF.

The chain carries TRBV7-2 and TRBJ2-1; maybe TRBD2 (6 bases). The length of the CDR3 is 11 residues. Trimming took 5 bases from V and 15 from J, leaving 14 bases between them. Germline CDR1 reads SGHTA; CDR2 reads FQGNSA. The CDR3 nucleotides read TGTGCCAGCAGCCTCGGGAGAATCCCGTTCTTC. It specifies CASSLGRIPFF.

The chain joins TRBV6-1 to TRBJ2-7; 7 positions match TRBD1. The CDR3 contains 15 residues. Looked up from germline, CDR1 is MNHNS and CDR2 is SASEGT. V shed 2 bases, J shed 1 base, and the junction held 5 bases outside the gene matches. The CDR3 sequence: CASSEMTGRSYEQYF. The DNA for the CDR3 is TGTGCCAGCAGTGAAATGACAGGGCGGTCCTACGAGCAGTACTTC.

The genes are TRBV4-1 and TRBJ2-7; D unclear. The germline V gene encodes CDR1 MGHRA and CDR2 YSYEKL. Trimming stripped 0 bases from V and 2 bases from J, with 5 bases between. This CDR3 comprises 13 residues. The CDR3 coding sequence is TGCGCCAGCAGCCAAGATTCCGCCTACGAGCAGTACTTC. Translation: CASSQDSAYEQYF.

The chain uses TRBV28 and TRBJ2-5, with 7 bases matching TRBD2. The closer fit of TRBJ2-7 to the DNA end suggests the J call may be wrong. The germline CDR1 and CDR2 sequences are MDHEN and SYDVKM. This CDR3 contains 14 residues. CDR3 amino acids: CASSGGGGTYEQYF. The DNA for the CDR3 is TGTGCCAGCAGTGGGGGGGGAGGGACCTACGAGCAGTACTTC.

The J gene is TRBJ2-3, the V gene TRBV10-3, with D perhaps being TRBD1 or TRBD2 (5 bases each). Germline lookup yields CDR1 ENHRY and CDR2 SYGVKD. CDR3 length: 15 amino acids. The V gene lost 3 bases and the J gene lost 2 bases, with 12 bases spanning the gap. CDR3 residues: CAISEDGTITDTQYF. The CDR3 nucleotides read TGTGCCATCAGTGAAGATGGGACCATCACAGATACGCAGTATTTT.

In its sample, this clone was seen once. V gene TRBV2 combines with J gene TRBJ1-5; D is unclear. CDR3 length: 15 amino acids. The V gene lost 7 bases and the J gene lost 0 bases, with 13 bases spanning the gap. Per germline, CDR1 SNHLY and CDR2 FYNNEI. CDR3 sequence (DNA): TGTGCCAGCACCCCCGCGGGATTTAGCAATCAGCCCCAGCATTTT. Its protein is CASTPAGFSNQPQHF.

The V gene is TRBV19, the J gene TRBJ1-2, with D uncertain. This CDR3 comprises 13 residues. The V gene's germline CDR1 is LNHDA and CDR2 SQIVND (reference sequence). The V gene lost 6 bases and the J gene lost 4 bases, with 12 bases spanning the gap. The CDR3: CASRGTRAYGYTF. For the CDR3, the DNA is TGTGCCAGTAGGGGTACACGGGCCTATGGCTACACCTTC.

The gene calls are TRBV28 and TRBJ2-7; 7 bases align to TRBD1. Trimming cost V 8 bases and J 6 bases; bases outside gene matches: 13. The CDR3 runs 14 residues. From germline, CDR1 is MDHEN and CDR2 SYDVKM. CDR3 protein: CASGWGTESAEQYF. The CDR3 bases are TGTGCCAGCGGTTGGGGGACAGAAAGTGCCGAGCAGTACTTC.

The V call is TRBV4-1, the J call TRBJ1-3; the D gene is possibly TRBD1 (6 bases). The CDR3 has 15 residues. V was trimmed by 0 bases and J by 7 bases, leaving 13 bases between them. Looked up from germline, CDR1 is MGHRA and CDR2 is YSYEKL. Written as DNA, the CDR3 is TGCGCCAGCAGCCAAGATGCACAGGGTGTCAACACCATATATTTT. It translates to CASSQDAQGVNTIYF.

The chain carries TRBV30 and TRBJ2-1; no clear D gene. The germline V gene has CDR1 GTSNPN and CDR2 SVGIG (reference sequence). CDR3 size: 12 residues. Deletions cut 0 bases from V and 10 bases from J, with 10 bases between. CDR3 amino acids: CAWSVTPWEQFF. The CDR3 nucleotides read TGTGCCTGGAGTGTAACTCCCTGGGAGCAGTTCTTC. The entire variable domain, with the rest obtained from reference TRBV30 and TRBJ2-1, is as follows: SQTIHQWPATLVQPVGSPLSLECTVEGTSNPNLYWYRQAAGRGLQLLFYSVGIGQISSEVPQNLSASRPQDRQFILSSKKLLLSDSGFYLCAWSVTPWEQFFGPGTRLTVL.

The sample holds a few counts of this clone. The chain recombines TRBV11-2 with TRBJ2-7; D is undetermined. Germline V CDR1 and CDR2: SGHAT, FQNNGV. CDR3 length: 14 residues. Trimming took off 5 bases at V and 5 bases at J, with 16 bases between the two ends. This CDR3 is CASSPRRQTDEQYF. In DNA, the CDR3 is TGTGCCAGCAGCCCCAGGCGGCAGACCGACGAGCAGTACTTC. The full variable domain, completed using reference TRBV11-2 and TRBJ2-7, is EAGVAQSPRYKIIEKRQSVAFWCNPISGHATLYWYQQILGQGPKLLIQFQNNGVVDDSQLPKDRFSAERLKGVDSTLKIQPAKLEDSAVYLCASSPRRQTDEQYFGPGTRLTVT.

The chain's CDR3 is CASSYRRGNYEQYF. The CDR3 region has the DNA TGTGCCAGCAGTTACCGCCGCGGAAACTACGAGCAGTACTTC. The rearrangement uses TRBV6-5 and TRBJ2-7; D is unresolved. There are 14 residues in the CDR3. Germline V CDR1 and CDR2: MNHEY, SVGAGI. The V end lost 2 bases, the J end lost 3 bases, and 11 bases lay between the germline ends.

CDR3 protein: CASSLVLGRATGELFF. DNA of the CDR3: TGCGCCAGCAGCTTGGTTCTTGGACGGGCCACCGGGGAGCTGTTTTTT. The chain joins TRBV5-1 to TRBJ2-2; D remains ambiguous. The germline V gene has CDR1 SGHRS and CDR2 YFSETQ. V was clipped by 0 bases and J by 4 bases, with 13 bases between them. The CDR3 is 16 amino acids.

This chain connects TRBV11-3 to TRBJ2-3; tentative D call: TRBD2 (6 bases). This CDR3 has 15 residues. Looked up from germline, CDR1 is SGHNT and CDR2 is YENEEA. V was pared by 5 bases and J by 0 bases, with 12 bases between. The CDR3 bases are TGTGCCAGCAGCCGTACCGGGACTAGCACAGATACGCAGTATTTT. Its protein is CASSRTGTSTDTQYF.

The V gene is TRBV27, the J gene TRBJ2-2; D is unresolved. V was shortened by 3 bases and J by 1 base, with 9 bases between the two germline ends. Germline lookup yields CDR1 MNHEY and CDR2 SMNVEV (reference sequence). This CDR3 is built from 15 residues. The CDR3 loop reads CASSLFGRNTGELFF. The DNA for the CDR3 is TGTGCCAGCAGTTTGTTCGGCAGGAACACCGGGGAGCTGTTTTTT.

This clone rates as medium-sized. The CDR3 bases are TGTGCCAGCAGCTCACGGGACAGAAGCTACGAGCAGTACTTC. Translation: CASSSRDRSYEQYF. V usage is TRBV7-9 and J usage is TRBJ2-7; 7 nucleotides match TRBD1. The CDR3 is 14 residues long. V trimming: 4 bases; J trimming: 3 bases; junction bases outside the gene matches: 6. From germline, CDR1 is SEHNR and CDR2 FQNEAQ (reference sequence).

CDR3 amino acids: CASSETSGRGYEQYF. The CDR3 nucleotides are TGTGCCAGCAGTGAAACTAGCGGGAGAGGGTACGAGCAGTACTTC. This chain connects TRBV6-1 to TRBJ2-7, with 11 positions matching TRBD2. This CDR3 contains 15 residues. Trimming removed 2 bases from V and 4 bases from J; junction bases left unmatched: 4. The germline V gene has CDR1 MNHNS and CDR2 SASEGT.